This T cell receptor (beta chain) was sequenced for a study of T cells in localized non-small cell lung cancer. Study findings and constraints: With higher T cell density in blood came longer overall survival. There were a median around 60 of the top 100 tumor clones appearing in adjacent lung. Only one tumor region went through sequencing, so heterogeneity may still be there. Maximal T cell clonality occurred in uninvolved adjacent lung, with tumor ranking below it.

About this clone itself: Antigen specificity is unknown.

Repertoires were generated with immunoSEQ multiplex PCR, while TCRdb's copy carries only in-frame clones and drops some. The repertoire consists of 40,000 or so clones, with approximately 83% occurring once and the leading ten covering almost 6.5%. The germline gives CDR1 SGDLS, CDR2 YYNGEE. V gave up 1 base and J gave up 8 bases, with 13 bases separating them. The CDR3 is 14 amino acids. This chain uses TRBV9 with TRBJ2-1, with D possibly being TRBD2 (6 bases). Source: peripheral blood, taken before any cancer treatment. This TCR was recovered from a man aged 35 to 70 with stage I lung adenocarcinoma. The CDR3 DNA sequence: TGTGCCAGCAGCGTACTCGGGGGAGGATATGAGCAGTTCTTC. This encodes CASSVLGGGYEQFF.